This T cell receptor (beta chain) was identified during a study of T cell responses to AZD1222 COVID-19 vaccine. The CDR3 has 14 residues. Trimming shortened V by 3 bases and J by 3 bases, and 9 bases separated the two germline ends. The germline gives CDR1 SGHVS, CDR2 FQNEAQ. Data came from immunoSEQ multiplex PCR; TCRdb stores just in-frame clones and leaves some out. The sample has 150,000 to 200,000 clones, around 90% seen once. The sequence came from an adult who received the AZD1222 COVID-19 vaccine. The rearrangement links TRBV7-8 to TRBJ2-1; a weak D match, TRBD1 (6 bases). The input for sequencing was peripheral blood, taken 28 days after the second AZD1222 dose. CDR3 DNA sequence: TGTGCCAGCAGCTTCGAAGGGGGCTACAATGAGCAGTTCTTC. The encoded protein is CASSFEGGYNEQFF.